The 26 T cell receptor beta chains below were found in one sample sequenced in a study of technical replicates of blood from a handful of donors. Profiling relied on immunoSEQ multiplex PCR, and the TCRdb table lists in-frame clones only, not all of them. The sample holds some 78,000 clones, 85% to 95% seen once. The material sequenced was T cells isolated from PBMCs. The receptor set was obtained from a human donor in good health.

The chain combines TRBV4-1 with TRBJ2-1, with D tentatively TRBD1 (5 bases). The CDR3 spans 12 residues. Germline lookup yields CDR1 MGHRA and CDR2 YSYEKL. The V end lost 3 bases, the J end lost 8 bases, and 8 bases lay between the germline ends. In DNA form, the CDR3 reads TGCGCCAGCAGCCACAGGGTCGATGAGCAGTTCTTC. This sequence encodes CASSHRVDEQFF.

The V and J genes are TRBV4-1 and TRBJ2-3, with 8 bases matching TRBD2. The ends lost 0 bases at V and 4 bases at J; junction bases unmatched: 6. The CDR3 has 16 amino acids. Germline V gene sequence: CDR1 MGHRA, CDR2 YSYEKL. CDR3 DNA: TGCGCCAGCAGCCAAGATTTCGGGGGGGCGTCAGATACGCAGTATTTT. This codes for CASSQDFGGASDTQYF.

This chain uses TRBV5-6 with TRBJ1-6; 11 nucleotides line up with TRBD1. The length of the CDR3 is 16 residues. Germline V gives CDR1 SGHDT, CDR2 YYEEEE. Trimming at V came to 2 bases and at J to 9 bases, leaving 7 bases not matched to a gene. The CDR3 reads CASSLTTGTGGSPLHF. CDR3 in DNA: TGTGCCAGCAGCTTAACGACCGGGACAGGGGGTTCACCCCTCCACTTT. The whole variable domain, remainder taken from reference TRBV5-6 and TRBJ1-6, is DAGVTQSPTHLIKTRGQQVTLRCSPKSGHDTVSWYQQALGQGPQFIFQYYEEEERQRGNFPDRFSGHQFPNYSSELNVNALLLGDSALYLCASSLTTGTGGSPLHFGNGTRLTVT.

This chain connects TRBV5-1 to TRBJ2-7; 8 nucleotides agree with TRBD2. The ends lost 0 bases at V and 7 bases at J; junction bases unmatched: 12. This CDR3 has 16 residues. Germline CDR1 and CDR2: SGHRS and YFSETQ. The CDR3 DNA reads TGCGCCAGCAGCTTGGGTTTCGGACTAGCATCGTTTGAGCAGTACTTC. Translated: CASSLGFGLASFEQYF.

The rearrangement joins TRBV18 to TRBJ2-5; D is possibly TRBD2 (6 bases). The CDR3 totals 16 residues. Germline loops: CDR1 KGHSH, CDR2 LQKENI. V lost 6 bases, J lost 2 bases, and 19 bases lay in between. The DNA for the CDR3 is TGTGCCAGCTCGCTGGTCGCGGGATTACCGCAAGAGACCCAGTACTTC. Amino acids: CASSLVAGLPQETQYF.

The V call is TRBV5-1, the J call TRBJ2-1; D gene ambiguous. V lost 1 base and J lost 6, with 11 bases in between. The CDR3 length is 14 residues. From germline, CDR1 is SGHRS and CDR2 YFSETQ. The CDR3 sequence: CASSLSGTFNEQFF. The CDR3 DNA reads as TGCGCCAGCAGCTTGTCGGGTACCTTCAATGAGCAGTTCTTC.

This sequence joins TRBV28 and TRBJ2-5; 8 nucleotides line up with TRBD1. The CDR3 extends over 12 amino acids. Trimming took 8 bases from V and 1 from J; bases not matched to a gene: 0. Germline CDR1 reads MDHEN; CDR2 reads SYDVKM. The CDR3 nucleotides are TGTGCCAGCGGACAGGGCCAAGAGACCCAGTACTTC. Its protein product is CASGQGQETQYF.

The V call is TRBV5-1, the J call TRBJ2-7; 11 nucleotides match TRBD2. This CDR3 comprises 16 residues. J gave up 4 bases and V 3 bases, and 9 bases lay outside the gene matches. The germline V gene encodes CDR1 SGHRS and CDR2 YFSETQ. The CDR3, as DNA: TGCGCCAGCAGCTGGACCCTAGCGGGGGGAACTTACGAGCAGTACTTC. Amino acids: CASSWTLAGGTYEQYF.

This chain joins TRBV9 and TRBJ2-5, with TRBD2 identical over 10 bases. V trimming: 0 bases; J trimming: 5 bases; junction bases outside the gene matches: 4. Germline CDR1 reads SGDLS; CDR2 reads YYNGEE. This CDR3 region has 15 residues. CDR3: CASSVGSGGLETQYF. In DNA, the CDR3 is TGTGCCAGCAGCGTAGGTAGCGGGGGGTTGGAGACCCAGTACTTC.

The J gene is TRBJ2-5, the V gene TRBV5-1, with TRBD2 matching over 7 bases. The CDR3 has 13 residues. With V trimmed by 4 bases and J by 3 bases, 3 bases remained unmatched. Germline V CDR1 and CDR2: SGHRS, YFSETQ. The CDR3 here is CASSPSGEETQYF. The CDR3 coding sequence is TGCGCCAGCAGCCCTAGCGGAGAAGAGACCCAGTACTTC.

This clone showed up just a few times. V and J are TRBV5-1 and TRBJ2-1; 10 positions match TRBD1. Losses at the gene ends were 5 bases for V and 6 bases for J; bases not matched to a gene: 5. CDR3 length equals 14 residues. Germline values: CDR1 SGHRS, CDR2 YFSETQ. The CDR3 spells CASSLDRGPNEQFF. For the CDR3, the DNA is TGCGCCAGCAGTCTAGACAGGGGGCCCAATGAGCAGTTCTTC.

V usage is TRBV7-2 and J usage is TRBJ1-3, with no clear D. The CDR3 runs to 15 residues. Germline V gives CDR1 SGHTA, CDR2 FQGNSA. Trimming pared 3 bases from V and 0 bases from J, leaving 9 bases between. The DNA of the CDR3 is TGTGCCAGCAGCTTCTCCCTAAGCTCTGGAAACACCATATATTTT. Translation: CASSFSLSSGNTIYF.

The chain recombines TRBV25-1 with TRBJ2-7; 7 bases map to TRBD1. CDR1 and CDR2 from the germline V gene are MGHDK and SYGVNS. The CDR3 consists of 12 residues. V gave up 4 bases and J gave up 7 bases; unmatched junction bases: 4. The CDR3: CASSATGREQYF. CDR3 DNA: TGTGCCAGCAGTGCGACAGGGCGAGAGCAGTACTTC.

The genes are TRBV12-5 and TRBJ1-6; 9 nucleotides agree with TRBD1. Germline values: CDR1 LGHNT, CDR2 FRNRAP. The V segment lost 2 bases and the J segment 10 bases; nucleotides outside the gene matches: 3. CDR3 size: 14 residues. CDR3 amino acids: CASGLYRGLSPLHF. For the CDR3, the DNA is TGTGCTAGTGGTTTGTACAGGGGGCTCTCACCCCTCCACTTT.

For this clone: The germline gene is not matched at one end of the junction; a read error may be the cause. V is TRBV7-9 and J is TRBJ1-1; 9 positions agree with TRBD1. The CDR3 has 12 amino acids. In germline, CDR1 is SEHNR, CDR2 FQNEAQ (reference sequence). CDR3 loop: CASSLGGQGILF. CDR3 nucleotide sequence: TGTGCCAGCAGCTTAGGGGGACAGGGTATCCTATTT.

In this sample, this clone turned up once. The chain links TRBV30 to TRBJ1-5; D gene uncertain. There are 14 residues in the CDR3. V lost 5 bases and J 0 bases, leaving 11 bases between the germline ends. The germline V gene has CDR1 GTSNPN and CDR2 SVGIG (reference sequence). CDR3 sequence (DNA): TGTGCCTGGGCTACGGGTGGTAGCAATCAGCCCCAGCATTTT. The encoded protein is CAWATGGSNQPQHF. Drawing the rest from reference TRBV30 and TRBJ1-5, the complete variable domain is SQTIHQWPATLVQPVGSPLSLECTVEGTSNPNLYWYRQAAGRGLQLLFYSVGIGQISSEVPQNLSASRPQDRQFILSSKKLLLSDSGFYLCAWATGGSNQPQHFGDGTRLSIL.

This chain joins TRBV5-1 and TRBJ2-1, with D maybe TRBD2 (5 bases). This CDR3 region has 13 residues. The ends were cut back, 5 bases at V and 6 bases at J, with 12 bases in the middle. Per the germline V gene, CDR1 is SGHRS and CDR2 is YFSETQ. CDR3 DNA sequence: TGCGCCAGCAGTAAGGACTTGTTCAATGAGCAGTTCTTC. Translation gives CASSKDLFNEQFF.

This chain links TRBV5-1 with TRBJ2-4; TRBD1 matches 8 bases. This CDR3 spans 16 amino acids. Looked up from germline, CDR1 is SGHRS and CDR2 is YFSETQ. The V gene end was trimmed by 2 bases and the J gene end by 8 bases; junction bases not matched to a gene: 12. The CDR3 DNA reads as TGCGCCAGCAGCTTTGGGGCAGGGGGCGAGTATTACATTCAGTACTTC. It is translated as CASSFGAGGEYYIQYF. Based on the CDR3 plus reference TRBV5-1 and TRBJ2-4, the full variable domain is KAGVTQTPRYLIKTRGQQVTLSCSPISGHRSVSWYQQTPGQGLQFLFEYFSETQRNKGNFPGRFSGRQFSNSRSEMNVSTLELGDSALYLCASSFGAGGEYYIQYFGAGTRLSVL.

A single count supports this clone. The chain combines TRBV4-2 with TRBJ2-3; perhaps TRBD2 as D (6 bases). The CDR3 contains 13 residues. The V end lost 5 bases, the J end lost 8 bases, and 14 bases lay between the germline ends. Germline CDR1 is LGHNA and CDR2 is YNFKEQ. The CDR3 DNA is TGTGCCAGCAGCAGGAGCGCCGGGGGTACGCAGTATTTT. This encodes CASSRSAGGTQYF.

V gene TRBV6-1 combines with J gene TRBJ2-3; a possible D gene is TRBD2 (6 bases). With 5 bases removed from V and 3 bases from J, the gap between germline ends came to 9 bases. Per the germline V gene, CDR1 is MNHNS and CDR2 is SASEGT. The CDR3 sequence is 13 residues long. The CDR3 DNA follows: TGTGCCAGCAGTTCTCGGGAGACAGATACGCAGTATTTT. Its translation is CASSSRETDTQYF.

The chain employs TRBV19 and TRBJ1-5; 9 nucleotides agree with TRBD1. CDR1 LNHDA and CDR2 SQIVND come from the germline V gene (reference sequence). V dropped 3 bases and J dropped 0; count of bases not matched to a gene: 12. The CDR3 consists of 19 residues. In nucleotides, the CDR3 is TGTGCCAGTAGTATCCTCAGACAGGGGGACCTGTATAGCAATCAGCCCCAGCATTTT. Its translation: CASSILRQGDLYSNQPQHF.

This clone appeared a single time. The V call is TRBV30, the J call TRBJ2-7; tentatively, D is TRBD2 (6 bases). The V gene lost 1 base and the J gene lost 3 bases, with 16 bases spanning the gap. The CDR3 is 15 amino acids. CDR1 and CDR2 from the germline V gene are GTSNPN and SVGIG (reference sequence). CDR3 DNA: TGTGCCTGGAGTGGGGGCGGGACTGCCGTCTACGAGCAGTACTTC. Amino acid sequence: CAWSGGGTAVYEQYF. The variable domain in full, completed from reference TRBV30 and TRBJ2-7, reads SQTIHQWPATLVQPVGSPLSLECTVEGTSNPNLYWYRQAAGRGLQLLFYSVGIGQISSEVPQNLSASRPQDRQFILSSKKLLLSDSGFYLCAWSGGGTAVYEQYFGPGTRLTVT.

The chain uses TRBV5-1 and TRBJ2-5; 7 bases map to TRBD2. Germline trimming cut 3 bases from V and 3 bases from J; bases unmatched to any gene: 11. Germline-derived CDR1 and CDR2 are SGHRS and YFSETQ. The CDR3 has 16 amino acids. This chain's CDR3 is CASSSTSVSREETQYF. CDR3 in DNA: TGCGCCAGCAGCTCCACTAGCGTTAGCCGAGAAGAGACCCAGTACTTC.

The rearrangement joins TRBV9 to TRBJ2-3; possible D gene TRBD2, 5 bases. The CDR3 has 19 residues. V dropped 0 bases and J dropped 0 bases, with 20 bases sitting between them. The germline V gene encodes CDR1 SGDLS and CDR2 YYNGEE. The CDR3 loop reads CASSVEGAGRGRSTDTQYF. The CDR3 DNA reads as TGTGCCAGCAGCGTAGAGGGAGCCGGCCGCGGAAGGAGCACAGATACGCAGTATTTT.

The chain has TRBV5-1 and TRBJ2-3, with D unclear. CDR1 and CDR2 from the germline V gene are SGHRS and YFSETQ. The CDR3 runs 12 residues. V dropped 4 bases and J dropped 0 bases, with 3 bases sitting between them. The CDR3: CASSISTDTQYF. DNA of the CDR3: TGCGCCAGCAGCATAAGCACAGATACGCAGTATTTT.

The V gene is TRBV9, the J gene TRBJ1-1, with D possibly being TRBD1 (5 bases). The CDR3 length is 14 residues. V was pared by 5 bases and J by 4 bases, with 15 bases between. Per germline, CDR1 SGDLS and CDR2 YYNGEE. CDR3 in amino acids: CASRDSRVGTEAFF. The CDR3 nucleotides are TGTGCCAGCAGGGATAGCAGGGTCGGCACTGAAGCTTTCTTT.